This passage covers 19 T cell receptor beta chains from one sample sequenced in a study of shared clonotypes between healthy human individuals. The table came from immunoSEQ multiplex PCR; TCRdb's copy has only in-frame clones and leaves some out. The sample has roughly 2 million clones; around 95% are singletons. The specimen was naive CD4+ T cells sorted from blood. Subset defined: CD45RA+ positively selected. The origin of the receptors is a man younger than 35 in good health.

The chain couples TRBV28 to TRBJ1-5, with unresolved D. The CDR3 contains 16 residues. Per the germline V gene, CDR1 is MDHEN and CDR2 is SYDVKM. Deletions cut 4 bases from V and 4 bases from J, with 17 bases between. CDR3 in DNA: TGTGCCAGCAGTTCCCCGGGTTTCGGGCCTAATCAGCCCCAGCATTTT. This encodes CASSSPGFGPNQPQHF.

The CDR3 is CASSVGTGVDGYTF. The CDR3 coding sequence is TGTGCCAGCAGCGTAGGAACAGGGGTAGATGGCTACACCTTC. The chain has TRBV9 and TRBJ1-2; TRBD1 matches 7 bases. The CDR3 covers 14 residues. Germline trimming cut 0 bases from V and 6 bases from J; bases unmatched to any gene: 5. Germline lookup yields CDR1 SGDLS and CDR2 YYNGEE.

The chain has TRBV19 and TRBJ1-6; 9 positions match TRBD1. The CDR3 is 15 residues long. The trim removed 5 bases at V and 7 bases at J, leaving 6 bases unmatched. CDR1 and CDR2 (germline): LNHDA, SQIVND (reference sequence). The CDR3 reads CASSSQDRGNSPLHF. CDR3 bases: TGTGCCAGTAGTTCGCAGGACAGGGGAAATTCACCCCTCCACTTT.

The chain joins TRBV10-1 to TRBJ1-1, with D unresolved. Germline V gene data show CDR1 as WNHNN and CDR2 as SYGVQD (reference sequence). This CDR3 has 15 amino acids. V was clipped by 2 bases and J by 1 base, with 11 bases between them. CDR3 sequence reads: CASSENLAGNTEAFF. CDR3 nucleotides: TGCGCCAGCAGTGAGAACCTGGCAGGGAACACTGAAGCTTTCTTT.

CDR3 residues: CASSRQTNTEAFF. The DNA of the CDR3 is TGTGCCAGCTCACGACAGACGAACACTGAAGCTTTCTTT. This sequence joins TRBV19 and TRBJ1-1, with a tentative D call TRBD1 (5 bases). Germline V lookup: CDR1 LNHDA, CDR2 SQIVND (reference sequence). V gave up 9 bases and J gave up 1 base, with 12 bases separating them. The CDR3 length is 13 residues.

The V call is TRBV7-2, the J call TRBJ2-3; the match to TRBD2 covers 11 bases. Per the germline V gene, CDR1 is SGHTA and CDR2 is FQGNSA. J lost 3 bases, V lost 1 base, and 6 bases had no gene match. The CDR3 spans 17 residues. The CDR3 protein is CASSLDLLAGVTDTQYF. In DNA, the CDR3 is TGTGCCAGCAGCTTAGATTTACTAGCGGGAGTGACAGATACGCAGTATTTT.

The CDR3 DNA is TGTGCCAGCAGTGCGGACAGCTATAATCAGCCCCAGCATTTT. Its translation is CASSADSYNQPQHF. The chain couples TRBV6-1 to TRBJ1-5; a possible D gene is TRBD1 (6 bases). Trimming took 4 bases from V and 4 from J, leaving 11 bases between them. The CDR3 covers 14 residues. Germline values: CDR1 MNHNS, CDR2 SASEGT.

This clone was picked up one time. The chain is built from TRBV9 and TRBJ1-2; D not resolved. V shed 4 bases and J shed 2 bases, with 12 bases lying between them. The CDR3 has 14 amino acids. Germline-derived CDR1 and CDR2 are SGDLS and YYNGEE. The CDR3, as DNA: TGTGCCAGCAGCTCCAGAACAGACAACTATGGCTACACCTTC. Translated, it gives CASSSRTDNYGYTF.

The V gene is TRBV7-2, the J gene TRBJ1-5; perhaps TRBD1 as D (5 bases). Per germline, CDR1 SGHTA and CDR2 FQGNSA. The germline V and J ends were trimmed by 2 bases and 6 bases, with 14 bases remaining between them. This CDR3 contains 15 residues. The CDR3 region has the DNA TGTGCCAGCAGCTTATTAGTAGGGGCCGGTCAGCCCCAGCATTTT. It encodes CASSLLVGAGQPQHF.

This chain links TRBV18 with TRBJ1-2; 7 nucleotides line up with TRBD1. V trimming: 2 bases; J trimming: 5 bases; junction bases outside the gene matches: 8. CDR1 is KGHSH, CDR2 LQKENI, per germline. The CDR3 is 15 residues long. The CDR3 bases are TGTGCCAGCTCACCAGCGGGGGACAGCGGATATGGCTACACCTTC. It codes for CASSPAGDSGYGYTF.

V gene TRBV28 combines with J gene TRBJ2-3, with a tentative D call TRBD2 (7 bases). Per the germline V gene, CDR1 is MDHEN and CDR2 is SYDVKM. The CDR3 runs to 18 residues. V was shortened by 7 bases and J by 6 bases, with 29 bases between the two germline ends. CDR3 region: CASTPLLGGHSLGDTQYF. CDR3 nucleotide sequence: TGTGCCAGCACCCCCCTTCTGGGGGGGCACTCCCTTGGTGATACGCAGTATTTT.

This chain uses TRBV7-2 with TRBJ1-6; D perhaps matches TRBD1 (6 bases). Germline-derived CDR1 and CDR2 are SGHTA and FQGNSA. Trimming stripped 6 bases from V and 7 bases from J, with 10 bases between. This CDR3 comprises 13 residues. Here the CDR3 reads CASSRTVNSPLHF. In DNA, the CDR3 is TGTGCCAGCAGTCGGACAGTGAATTCACCCCTCCACTTT.

The chain has TRBV21-1 and TRBJ2-1; the table's D call of TRBD1 was not tested on the DNA. TRBV21-1 is marked as a pseudogene. The CDR3 loop spans 15 amino acids. CDR3 residues: CASSGHRAAYNEQFF. CDR3 DNA: TGTGCCAGCAGCGGTCACAGGGCCGCCTACAATGAGCAGTTCTTC.

The chain has TRBV5-6 and TRBJ2-5, with 15 bases that match TRBD2. The CDR3 runs to 17 residues. Germline values: CDR1 SGHDT, CDR2 YYEEEE. V shed 0 bases, J shed 4 bases, and the junction held 4 bases outside the gene matches. The CDR3: CASSLDRTSGRGETQYF. CDR3 nucleotide sequence: TGTGCCAGCAGCTTGGATAGGACTAGCGGGAGGGGAGAGACCCAGTACTTC.

J is TRBJ1-1 and V is TRBV13; 8 bases map to TRBD1. V lost 10 bases to trimming and J lost 1 base; unmatched junction nucleotides: 5. Germline V gives CDR1 PRHDT, CDR2 FYEKMQ (reference sequence). There are 13 residues in the CDR3. As DNA, the CDR3 is TGTGCCACAAGGGACAGGCCGAACACTGAAGCTTTCTTT. The encoded protein is CATRDRPNTEAFF.

The V gene is TRBV5-1, the J gene TRBJ2-2; D is uncertain. Germline lookup yields CDR1 SGHRS and CDR2 YFSETQ. The CDR3 contains 17 residues. V lost 0 bases, J lost 0 bases, and 12 bases lay in between. The CDR3 nucleotides read TGCGCCAGCAGCTTGGCCCCCTCGGCATCGAACACCGGGGAGCTGTTTTTT. This gives the protein CASSLAPSASNTGELFF.

The CDR3 sequence: CSAAQGNTEAFF. CDR3 DNA: TGCAGCGCCGCACAGGGAAACACTGAAGCTTTCTTT. The genes are TRBV29-1 and TRBJ1-1, with D perhaps TRBD1 (6 bases). The length of the CDR3 is 12 residues. Germline CDR1 reads SQVTM; CDR2 reads ANQGSEA. Trimming pared 7 bases from V and 2 bases from J, leaving 11 bases between.

This chain connects TRBV6-1 to TRBJ1-5; TRBD1 agrees at 7 bases. The V gene's germline CDR1 is MNHNS and CDR2 SASEGT. The CDR3 totals 14 residues. After removal of 4 bases from V and 7 bases from J, the junction contained 7 bases not matched to a gene. The DNA of the CDR3 is TGTGCCAGCAGTGCACAGGGGACGGGGCAGCCCCAGCATTTT. Translated: CASSAQGTGQPQHF.

V and J are TRBV30 and TRBJ2-1; 13 positions agree with TRBD2. The germline CDR1 and CDR2 sequences are GTSNPN and SVGIG (reference sequence). The CDR3 length is 18 residues. With 0 bases clipped from V and 11 bases from J, the junction kept 16 bases outside the gene matches. In DNA, the CDR3 is TGTGCCTGGAGTGTACCGTCGGGACTAGCGGGACCCCAAAGGAAGCAGTTCTTC. Encoded protein: CAWSVPSGLAGPQRKQFF.